This T cell receptor beta chain was sequenced in a study of T cell repertoires in cytomegalovirus infection. Study-wide context: Both recently identified HLA-C-restricted and well-studied HLA-B-restricted CMV epitopes were used in the study. Both a matching HLA type and CMV infection were indicated by public TCR beta signatures.

CDR3 length: 15 residues. The V end lost 4 bases, the J end lost 6 bases, and 16 bases lay between the germline ends. Germline CDR1 reads SGHVS; CDR2 reads FQNEAQ. About this clonotype itself: Its specificity is unknown.

Findings of the study overall: Ex vivo, HLA-C-restricted CMV-specific TCR beta clonotypes prevailed over the rest of the response. Using cumulative public TCR beta family frequency, the authors identified those who carried CMV together with the relevant HLA.

TCRdb re-called the reads through MiXCR, storing one row per CDR3 protein. The sample yields some 700,000 distinct CDR3 sequences, around 32% seen once. V gene TRBV7-8 combines with J gene TRBJ2-1; tentatively, D is TRBD2 (5 bases). This TCR was recovered from a human donor in good health (CMV status not recorded). Some clones in this sample may be carry-over from other donors' samples. Sequenced here: cultured PBMCs, sampled from culture after CMV antigen stimulation. Here the CDR3 DNA reads TGTGCCAGCAGCTATGAGGGTCTCCCGCGCAATGAGCAGTTCTTC. Translation: CASSYEGLPRNEQFF.